This passage covers 2 T cell receptor beta chains from one sample sequenced in a study of blood T cell repertoires in COVID-19. Assay used: immunoSEQ multiplex PCR; TCRdb lists only in-frame clones, some missing. The data show more than 200,000 clones, about 88% seen once. Sequenced sample: peripheral blood. Source of these receptors: a man aged 65-85 years with acute or convalescent COVID-19.

This clone was seen once. At one end the junction does not follow the germline gene, possibly because of a read error. Other DNA variants within this sample encode the same CDR3. This chain connects TRBV27 to TRBJ2-3; TRBD2 matches at 9 bases. Per germline, CDR1 MNHEY and CDR2 SMNVEV (reference sequence). This CDR3 has 15 residues. CDR3 in DNA: TGTGCCAGCGCGAAGCGGGAGGCACTGGGGGATACGCAATATTTT. Its protein is CASAKREALGDTQYF.

The chain joins TRBV5-1 to TRBJ2-5; TRBD2 might be the D (5 bases). V was clipped by 4 bases and J by 1 base, with 14 bases between them. The CDR3 length is 15 residues. Germline CDR1 SGHRS, CDR2 YFSETQ. The CDR3 coding sequence is TGCGCCAGCAGCATTGGGTCCAGCGGCCAAGAGACCCAGTACTTC. It encodes CASSIGSSGQETQYF.